This T cell receptor beta chain was sequenced for a study of T cell responses to AZD1222 COVID-19 vaccine. Study as a whole: Both about-4-week and about-12-week second-dose recipients were combined. General study findings and limits: Reports say nearly half of spike-specific TCRs go after unmutated variant regions. Among AZD1222 vaccinees, only six or seven were seropositive at baseline.

As concerns this clone: Its target is not known.

CDR1 is SGHNT, CDR2 YYREEE, per germline (reference sequence). This CDR3 has 13 residues. The V end lost 0 bases, the J end lost 4 bases, and 7 bases lay between the germline ends. Data came from immunoSEQ multiplex PCR; TCRdb stores just in-frame clones and leaves some out. This sample carries some 140,000 clones, about 92% of them seen once, and the ten largest clones take roughly 2%. The specimen was peripheral blood, collected on day 0 of AZD1222 vaccination. The chain links TRBV5-4 to TRBJ1-2; D uncertain. The clonotype comes from an adult in good health. The CDR3 DNA reads as TGTGCCAGCAGCTTGGCCCAGAGCTATGGCTACACCTTC. Translating it yields CASSLAQSYGYTF.